Listed here are 27 T cell receptor beta chains from one sample, sequenced in a study of T cells and Merkel cell carcinoma outcomes. The table came from immunoSEQ multiplex PCR; TCRdb's copy has only in-frame clones and leaves some out. The sample yields roughly 4,800 clones, about 85% seen once. Sequencing was performed on tumor tissue from Merkel cell carcinoma. The source of these receptors is a human donor with Merkel cell carcinoma.

This chain joins TRBV5-1 and TRBJ1-5; D is unresolved. The CDR3 is 14 amino acids. The V gene lost 2 bases and the J gene lost 3 bases, with 9 bases spanning the gap. In germline, CDR1 is SGHRS, CDR2 YFSETQ. CDR3 protein: CASSFDSYNQPQHF. In nucleotides, the CDR3 is TGCGCCAGCAGCTTCGACTCTTACAATCAGCCCCAGCATTTT.

This rearrangement joins TRBV11-1 to TRBJ1-1; TRBD1 matches at 8 bases. There are 18 residues in the CDR3. V shed 1 base, J shed 1 base, and the junction held 11 bases outside the gene matches. CDR1 SGHAT and CDR2 FQDESV come from the germline V gene (reference sequence). CDR3 sequence reads: CASSLGAGGWNPNTEAFF. CDR3 in DNA: TGTGCCAGCAGCTTAGGGGCAGGGGGCTGGAACCCGAACACTGAAGCTTTCTTT. Looking up the rest from reference TRBV11-1 and TRBJ1-1 gives the full variable domain: EAEVAQSPRYKITEKSQAVAFWCDPISGHATLYWYRQILGQGPELLVQFQDESVVDDSQLPKDRFSAERLKGVDSTLKIQPAELGDSAMYLCASSLGAGGWNPNTEAFFGQGTRLTVV.

The CDR3 here is CASSQDSRGRDEQFF. The CDR3 DNA is TGCGCCAGCAGCCAAGACTCCCGGGGTAGGGATGAGCAGTTCTTC. The J gene is TRBJ2-1, the V gene TRBV4-1; a possible D gene is TRBD2 (5 bases). CDR1 and CDR2 (germline): MGHRA, YSYEKL. The germline V and J ends were trimmed by 0 bases and 8 bases, with 14 bases remaining between them. The CDR3 consists of 15 residues.

The chain carries TRBV6-1 and TRBJ2-7, with unresolved D. Per the germline V gene, CDR1 is MNHNS and CDR2 is SASEGT. Trimming left V 5 bases short and J 3 bases short, with 8 bases between. This CDR3 comprises 12 residues. The CDR3 reads CASSWNRYEQYF. In DNA, the CDR3 is TGTGCCAGCAGTTGGAACCGCTACGAGCAGTACTTC.

As concerns this clone: The same CDR3 arises from other DNA sequences in this sample as well. The V and J genes are TRBV5-1 and TRBJ2-2; the D gene is possibly TRBD1 (7 bases). Trimming took 0 bases from V and 8 from J, leaving 14 bases between them. In germline, CDR1 is SGHRS, CDR2 YFSETQ. This CDR3 comprises 15 residues. CDR3 amino acids: CASSLVAGGTGELFF. CDR3 in DNA: TGCGCCAGCAGCTTGGTGGCAGGGGGGACTGGGGAGCTGTTTTTT. The full variable domain, in which reference TRBV5-1 and TRBJ2-2 provide the parts outside the CDR3, is KAGVTQTPRYLIKTRGQQVTLSCSPISGHRSVSWYQQTPGQGLQFLFEYFSETQRNKGNFPGRFSGRQFSNSRSEMNVSTLELGDSALYLCASSLVAGGTGELFFGEGSRLTVL.

V and J are TRBV6-5 and TRBJ2-6; TRBD2 might be the D (5 bases). Trimming removed 6 bases at V and 6 bases at J, with 15 bases between. Looked up from germline, CDR1 is MNHEY and CDR2 is SVGAGI. The CDR3 totals 15 residues. In DNA form, the CDR3 reads TGTGCCAGCAGCCTAGCCCCGGGAAAGGCCAACGTCCTGACTTTC. Protein sequence: CASSLAPGKANVLTF.

The gene calls are TRBV9 and TRBJ2-5; 9 positions match TRBD1. The J segment lost 4 bases and the V segment lost 4 bases, leaving 11 bases of the junction unmatched. From germline, CDR1 is SGDLS and CDR2 YYNGEE. The CDR3 is 16 residues long. In DNA form, the CDR3 reads TGTGCCAGCAGCTCGTCAGGACAGGGGAGTGGAGAGACCCAGTACTTC. Protein: CASSSSGQGSGETQYF. Combining the CDR3 with reference TRBV9 and TRBJ2-5 gives the whole variable domain DSGVTQTPKHLITATGQRVTLRCSPRSGDLSVYWYQQSLDQGLQFLIQYYNGEERAKGNILERFSAQQFPDLHSELNLSSLELGDSALYFCASSSSGQGSGETQYFGPGTRLLVL.

The rearrangement joins TRBV7-8 to TRBJ2-5, with 10 bases lining up with TRBD2. From germline, CDR1 is SGHVS and CDR2 FQNEAQ. J lost 4 bases, V lost 3 bases, and 11 bases had no gene match. This CDR3 region has 17 residues. The CDR3: CASSFPGTSVISETQYF. In DNA form, the CDR3 reads TGTGCCAGCAGCTTCCCTGGGACTAGCGTCATATCAGAGACCCAGTACTTC.

This clone is large in the sample. This rearrangement joins TRBV7-8 to TRBJ2-1, with D perhaps matching TRBD2 (5 bases). There are 13 residues in the CDR3. The V end was cut by 10 bases, the J end by 4 bases, with 14 bases between. Germline V gives CDR1 SGHVS, CDR2 FQNEAQ. CDR3 residues: CATYGGLYNEQFF. The DNA for the CDR3 is TGTGCCACATACGGAGGTCTTTACAATGAGCAGTTCTTC. Looking up the rest from reference TRBV7-8 and TRBJ2-1 gives the full variable domain: GAGVSQSPRYKVAKRGQDVALRCDPISGHVSLFWYQQALGQGPEFLTYFQNEAQLDKSGLPSDRFFAERPEGSVSTLKIQRTQQEDSAVYLCATYGGLYNEQFFGPGTRLTVL.

This clone was picked up a small number of times. Germline is not matched at one junction end, which may reflect a read error. The V and J genes are TRBV7-9 and TRBJ2-2; D perhaps matches TRBD2 (7 bases). This CDR3 comprises 15 residues. Germline values: CDR1 SEHNR, CDR2 FQNEAQ (reference sequence). CDR3 region: CASTLTGRGTGELFF. The CDR3 DNA reads TGTGCCAGCACCTTAACAGGGAGGGGCACCGGGGAGCTGTTTTTT.

J is TRBJ1-1 and V is TRBV19; D is unclear. The CDR3 length is 12 residues. CDR1 is LNHDA, CDR2 SQIVND, per germline (reference sequence). V lost 3 bases to trimming and J lost 9 bases, with 11 bases between them. The CDR3 reads CASSIEPTKAFF. CDR3 DNA sequence: TGTGCCAGTAGTATCGAACCAACCAAAGCTTTCTTT.

CDR3 in DNA: TGTGCCAGCTCACAAGACTACTCACCCCTCCACTTT. Its protein product is CASSQDYSPLHF. The chain couples TRBV18 to TRBJ1-6; D gene ambiguous. The CDR3 is made up of 12 amino acids. Trimming shortened V by 4 bases and J by 10 bases, and 8 bases separated the two germline ends. Germline CDR1 and CDR2: KGHSH and LQKENI.

The chain has TRBV7-2 and TRBJ1-5, with D perhaps TRBD1 (6 bases). V was trimmed by 6 bases and J by 7 bases, leaving 13 bases between them. This CDR3 region has 13 residues. Per the germline V gene, CDR1 is SGHTA and CDR2 is FQGNSA. The CDR3 DNA follows: TGTGCCAGCAGTCAAGGGGGGTTGCAGCCCCAGCATTTT. It translates to CASSQGGLQPQHF.

The rearrangement joins TRBV29-1 to TRBJ2-5, with a weak D call TRBD2 (6 bases). This CDR3 is built from 13 residues. V lost 7 bases and J 3 bases, leaving 15 bases between the germline ends. Germline V gene data show CDR1 as SQVTM and CDR2 as ANQGSEA. The CDR3 DNA is TGCAGCGGCCGGGACTCAATGGAAGAGACCCAGTACTTC. Protein: CSGRDSMEETQYF.

The chain uses TRBV5-6 and TRBJ2-1; 9 positions match TRBD2. Germline V CDR1 and CDR2: SGHDT, YYEEEE. J gave up 9 bases and V 2 bases, and 6 bases lay outside the gene matches. The CDR3 has 14 amino acids. CDR3 nucleotide sequence: TGTGCCAGCAGCTTAAGCGGGAGGAGAGGTGAGCAGTTCTTC. This codes for CASSLSGRRGEQFF.

This clone occurred a few times. This chain connects TRBV7-9 to TRBJ1-1; TRBD1 agrees at 8 bases. V lost 6 bases and J lost 8; bases outside the gene matches: 14. This CDR3 spans 15 amino acids. The germline V gene encodes CDR1 SEHNR and CDR2 FQNEAQ (reference sequence). CDR3 DNA sequence: TGTGCCAGCAGTTTCCCCGGACAGGGCAAAATCGAAGCTTTCTTT. It codes for CASSFPGQGKIEAFF.

This chain uses TRBV2 with TRBJ2-3; possible D gene TRBD2, 6 bases. Trimming removed 8 bases at V and 5 bases at J, with 14 bases between. The CDR3 loop spans 13 amino acids. The germline V gene encodes CDR1 SNHLY and CDR2 FYNNEI. CDR3 in amino acids: CASGRTNRDTQYF. DNA for the CDR3: TGTGCCAGCGGGAGGACTAACAGAGATACGCAGTATTTT.

In the case of this clone: An end of the junction does not agree with germline; a read error may underlie this. Other DNA sequences in the sample encode the same CDR3. The V call is TRBV7-9, the J call TRBJ1-2; the match to TRBD1 covers 7 bases. The CDR3 has 15 residues. CDR1 is SEHNR, CDR2 FQNEAQ, per germline (reference sequence). For the CDR3, the DNA is TGTGCTAGCAGCCCGTATCCCACAGGGGCGAGTGGCTACACCTTC. Its protein product is CASSPYPTGASGYTF.

This chain uses TRBV4-1 with TRBJ1-2, with 10 bases matching TRBD1. The CDR3 extends over 17 amino acids. V lost 4 bases, J lost 4 bases, and 12 bases stayed unmatched. Germline-derived CDR1 and CDR2 are MGHRA and YSYEKL. The CDR3 DNA reads TGCGCCAGCAGCCGCAGCCGGGACAGGGGAGCGGTCTATGGCTACACCTTC. The encoded protein is CASSRSRDRGAVYGYTF.

This clone occurred once. This chain connects TRBV21-1 to TRBJ2-7; whether TRBD1, the table's D call, matches the DNA was not checked. TRBV21-1 represents a pseudogene. This CDR3 is 16 amino acids long. The chain's CDR3 is CASSHRGGRRAYEQYF. The DNA of the CDR3 is TGTGCCAGCAGCCACAGGGGCGGGCGCCGCGCCTACGAGCAGTACTTC.

This chain uses TRBV28 with TRBJ1-1; D perhaps matches TRBD1 (6 bases). V was shortened by 6 bases and J by 4 bases, with 15 bases between the two germline ends. CDR1 is MDHEN and CDR2 is SYDVKM in the germline V gene. There are 14 residues in the CDR3. DNA of the CDR3: TGTGCCAGCAGGGGACATCCACTGGGCACTGAAGCTTTCTTT. Translating gives CASRGHPLGTEAFF.

The rearrangement joins TRBV19 to TRBJ1-2; no firm D call. The CDR3 totals 11 residues. The V end lost 9 bases, the J end lost 3 bases, and 8 bases lay between the germline ends. Germline V gene data show CDR1 as LNHDA and CDR2 as SQIVND (reference sequence). This CDR3 reads CASRQDYGYTF. For the CDR3, the DNA is TGTGCCAGCCGACAAGACTATGGCTACACCTTC.

To note about this clone: This specimen includes other DNA sequences encoding the same CDR3. This chain links TRBV2 with TRBJ1-5, with D unclear. Germline V gene data show CDR1 as SNHLY and CDR2 as FYNNEI. This CDR3 contains 14 residues. V lost 7 bases and J 1 base, leaving 11 bases between the germline ends. The CDR3 DNA reads as TGTGCCAGCACCATACAAGGGAGCAATCAGCCCCAGCATTTT. Translated: CASTIQGSNQPQHF.

This chain links TRBV19 with TRBJ1-5; TRBD1 might be the D (6 bases). V lost 2 bases, J lost 7 bases, and 12 bases lay in between. The CDR3 has 14 residues. Germline loops: CDR1 LNHDA, CDR2 SQIVND (reference sequence). CDR3 sequence (DNA): TGTGCCAGTAGTATAACAGGGATCGGGCAGCCCCAGCATTTT. It specifies CASSITGIGQPQHF.

The chain links TRBV29-1 to TRBJ1-1; D not resolved. V was shortened by 4 bases and J by 1 base, with 13 bases between the two germline ends. Germline V gene data show CDR1 as SQVTM and CDR2 as ANQGSEA. The CDR3 covers 14 residues. In nucleotides, the CDR3 is TGCAGCGTTGCTAGGTCGCAGTCGAACACTGAAGCTTTCTTT. This encodes CSVARSQSNTEAFF.

V and J are TRBV2 and TRBJ2-5, with D unresolved. V lost 7 bases, J lost 7 bases, and 13 bases lay in between. CDR3 size: 12 residues. Germline CDR1 SNHLY, CDR2 FYNNEI. The DNA for the CDR3 is TGTGCCAGCATGCGGATTCCACGGACCCAGTACTTC. Its protein is CASMRIPRTQYF. The full variable domain, with the rest looked up from reference TRBV2 and TRBJ2-5, is EPEVTQTPSHQVTQMGQEVILRCVPISNHLYFYWYRQILGQKVEFLVSFYNNEISEKSEIFDDQFSVERPDGSNFTLKIRSTKLEDSAMYFCASMRIPRTQYFGPGTRLLVL.

This chain uses TRBV5-1 with TRBJ2-3; D is ambiguous. The CDR3 is made up of 15 amino acids. V was cut by 4 bases and J by 3 bases, with 15 bases left in between. Germline CDR1 is SGHRS and CDR2 is YFSETQ. The chain's CDR3 is CASSPSGFRTDTQYF. The CDR3 DNA follows: TGCGCCAGCAGCCCGTCCGGGTTCCGGACAGATACGCAGTATTTT.